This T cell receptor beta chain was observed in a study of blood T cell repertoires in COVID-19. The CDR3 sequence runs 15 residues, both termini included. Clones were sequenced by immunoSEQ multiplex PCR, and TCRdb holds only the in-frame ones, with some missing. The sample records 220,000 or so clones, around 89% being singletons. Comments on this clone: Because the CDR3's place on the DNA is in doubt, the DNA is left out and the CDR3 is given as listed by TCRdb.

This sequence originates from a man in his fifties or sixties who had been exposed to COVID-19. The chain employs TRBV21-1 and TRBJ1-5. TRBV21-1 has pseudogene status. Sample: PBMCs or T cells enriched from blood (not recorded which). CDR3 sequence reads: CASSKVAAGNQPQHF.